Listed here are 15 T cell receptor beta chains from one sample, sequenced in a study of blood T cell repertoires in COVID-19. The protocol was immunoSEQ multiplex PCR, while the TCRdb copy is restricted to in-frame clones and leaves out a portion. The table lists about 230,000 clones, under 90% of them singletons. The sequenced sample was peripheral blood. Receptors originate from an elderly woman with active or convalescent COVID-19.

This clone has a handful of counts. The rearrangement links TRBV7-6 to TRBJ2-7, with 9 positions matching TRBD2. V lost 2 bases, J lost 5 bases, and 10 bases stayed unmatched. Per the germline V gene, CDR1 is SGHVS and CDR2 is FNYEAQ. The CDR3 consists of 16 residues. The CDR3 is CASSLFSRTSDHEQYF. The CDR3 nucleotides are TGTGCCAGCAGCTTATTCTCTCGGACTAGCGATCACGAGCAGTACTTC.

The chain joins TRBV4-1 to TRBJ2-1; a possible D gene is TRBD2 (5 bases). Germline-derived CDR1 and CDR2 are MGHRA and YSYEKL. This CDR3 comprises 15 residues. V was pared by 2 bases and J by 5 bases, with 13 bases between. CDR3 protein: CASSQSPADHNEQFF. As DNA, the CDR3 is TGCGCCAGCAGCCAATCCCCAGCGGATCACAATGAGCAGTTCTTC.

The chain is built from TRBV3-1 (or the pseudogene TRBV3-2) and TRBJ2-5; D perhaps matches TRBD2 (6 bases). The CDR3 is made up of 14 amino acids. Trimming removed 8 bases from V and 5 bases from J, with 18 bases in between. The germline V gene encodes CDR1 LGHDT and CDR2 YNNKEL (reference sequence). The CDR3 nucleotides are TGTGCCAGCTCCCCCAACGGGAGAGGGGAGACCCAGTACTTC. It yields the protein CASSPNGRGETQYF.

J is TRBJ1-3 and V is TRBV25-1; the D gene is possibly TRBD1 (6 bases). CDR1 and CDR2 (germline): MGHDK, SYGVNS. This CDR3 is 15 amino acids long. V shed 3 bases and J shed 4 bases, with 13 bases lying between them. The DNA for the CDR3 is TGTGCCAGCAGTGACGTAACAGGGTCCGGAAACACCATATATTTT. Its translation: CASSDVTGSGNTIYF.

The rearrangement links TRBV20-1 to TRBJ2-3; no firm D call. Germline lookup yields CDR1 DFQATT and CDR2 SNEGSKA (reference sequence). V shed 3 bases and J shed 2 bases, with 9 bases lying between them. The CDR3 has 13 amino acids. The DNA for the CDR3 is TGCAGTGCTAGTTCCGCGGCCACAGATACGCAGTATTTT. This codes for CSASSAATDTQYF.

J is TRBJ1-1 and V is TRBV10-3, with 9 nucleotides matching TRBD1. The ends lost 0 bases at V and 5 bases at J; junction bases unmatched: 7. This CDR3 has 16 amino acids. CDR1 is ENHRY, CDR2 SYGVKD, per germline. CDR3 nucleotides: TGTGCCATCAGTGAGTCAATAGGACAGGGGAGGACTGAAGCTTTCTTT. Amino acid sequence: CAISESIGQGRTEAFF.

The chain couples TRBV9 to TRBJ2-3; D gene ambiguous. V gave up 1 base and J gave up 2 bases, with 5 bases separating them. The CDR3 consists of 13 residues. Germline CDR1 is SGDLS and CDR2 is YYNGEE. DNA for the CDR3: TGTGCCAGCAGCGTACCCAACACAGATACGCAGTATTTT. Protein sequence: CASSVPNTDTQYF.

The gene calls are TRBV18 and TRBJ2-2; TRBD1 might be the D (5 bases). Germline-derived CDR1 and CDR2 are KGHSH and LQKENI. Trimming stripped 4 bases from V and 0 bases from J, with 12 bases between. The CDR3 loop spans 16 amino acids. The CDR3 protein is CASSQTVPANTGELFF. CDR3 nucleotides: TGTGCCAGCTCACAGACAGTACCCGCGAACACCGGGGAGCTGTTTTTT.

CDR3 region: CASSLILGTGGNNGYTF. CDR3 nucleotides: TGTGCCAGCAGCTTGATCCTCGGGACAGGGGGGAATAATGGCTACACCTTC. V is TRBV11-2 and J is TRBJ1-2, with 11 bases identical to TRBD1. V was pared by 3 bases and J by 6 bases, with 12 bases of the junction left unmatched. Germline assignment: CDR1 SGHAT and CDR2 FQNNGV. The CDR3 extends over 17 amino acids.

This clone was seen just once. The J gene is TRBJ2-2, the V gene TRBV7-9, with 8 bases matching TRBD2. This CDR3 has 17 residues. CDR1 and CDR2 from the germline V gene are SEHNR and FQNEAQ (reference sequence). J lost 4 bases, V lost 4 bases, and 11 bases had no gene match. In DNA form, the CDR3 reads TGTGCCAGCAGCTACTCCCTAACGGGAGGGAGCACCGGGGAGCTGTTTTTT. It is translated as CASSYSLTGGSTGELFF.

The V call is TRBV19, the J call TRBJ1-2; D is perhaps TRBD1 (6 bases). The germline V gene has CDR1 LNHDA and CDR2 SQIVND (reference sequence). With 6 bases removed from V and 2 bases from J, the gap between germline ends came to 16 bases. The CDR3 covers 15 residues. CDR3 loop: CASSILDRRNYGYTF. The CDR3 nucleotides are TGTGCCAGTAGCATACTAGACAGGCGAAACTATGGCTACACCTTC.

The CDR3 region is CASSIGTGKQETQYF. The CDR3 DNA is TGCGCCAGCAGCATTGGGACAGGAAAACAAGAGACCCAGTACTTC. V gene TRBV5-1 combines with J gene TRBJ2-5; TRBD1 aligns across 8 bases. Germline V CDR1 and CDR2: SGHRS, YFSETQ. CDR3 length: 15 amino acids. The V gene end was trimmed by 4 bases and the J gene end by 2 bases; junction bases not matched to a gene: 7.

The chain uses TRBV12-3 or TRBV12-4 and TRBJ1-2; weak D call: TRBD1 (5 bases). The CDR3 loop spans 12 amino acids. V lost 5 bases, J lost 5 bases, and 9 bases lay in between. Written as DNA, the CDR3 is TGTGCCAGCAGTGGGGGGGTTTATGGCTACACCTTC. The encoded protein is CASSGGVYGYTF.

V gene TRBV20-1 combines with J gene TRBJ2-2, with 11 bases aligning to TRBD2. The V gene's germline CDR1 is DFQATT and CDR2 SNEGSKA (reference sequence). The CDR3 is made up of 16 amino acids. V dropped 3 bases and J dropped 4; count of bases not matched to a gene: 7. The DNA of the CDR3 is TGCAGTGCTAGTCTGTTAGCGGGAGGGGGCACCGGGGAGCTGTTTTTT. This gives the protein CSASLLAGGGTGELFF.

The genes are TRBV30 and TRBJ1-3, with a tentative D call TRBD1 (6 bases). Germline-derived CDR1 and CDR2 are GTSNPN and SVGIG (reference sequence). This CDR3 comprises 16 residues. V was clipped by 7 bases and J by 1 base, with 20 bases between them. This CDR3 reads CAFIDRRRWSGNTIYF. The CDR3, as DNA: TGTGCCTTTATAGACAGGCGCAGATGGTCTGGAAACACCATATATTTT. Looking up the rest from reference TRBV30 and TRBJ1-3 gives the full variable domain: SQTIHQWPATLVQPVGSPLSLECTVEGTSNPNLYWYRQAAGRGLQLLFYSVGIGQISSEVPQNLSASRPQDRQFILSSKKLLLSDSGFYLCAFIDRRRWSGNTIYFGEGSWLTVV.